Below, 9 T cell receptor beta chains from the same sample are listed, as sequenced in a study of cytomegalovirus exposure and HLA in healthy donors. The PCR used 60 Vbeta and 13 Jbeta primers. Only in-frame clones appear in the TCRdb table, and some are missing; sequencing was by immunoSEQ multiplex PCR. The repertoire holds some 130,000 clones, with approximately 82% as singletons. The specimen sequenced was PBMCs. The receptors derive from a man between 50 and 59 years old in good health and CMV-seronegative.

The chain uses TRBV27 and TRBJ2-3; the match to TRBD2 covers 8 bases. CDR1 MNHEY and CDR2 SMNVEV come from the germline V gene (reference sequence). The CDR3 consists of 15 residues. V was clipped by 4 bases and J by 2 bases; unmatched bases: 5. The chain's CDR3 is CASSSLAGYTDTQYF. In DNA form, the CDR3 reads TGTGCCAGCAGTTCATTAGCGGGGTACACAGATACGCAGTATTTT.

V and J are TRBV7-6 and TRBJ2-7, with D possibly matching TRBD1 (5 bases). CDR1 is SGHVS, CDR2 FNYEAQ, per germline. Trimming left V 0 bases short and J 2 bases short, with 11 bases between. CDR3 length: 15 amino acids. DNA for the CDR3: TGTGCCAGCAGCTTAGCGCAGGGTGGGACCTACGAGCAGTACTTC. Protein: CASSLAQGGTYEQYF.

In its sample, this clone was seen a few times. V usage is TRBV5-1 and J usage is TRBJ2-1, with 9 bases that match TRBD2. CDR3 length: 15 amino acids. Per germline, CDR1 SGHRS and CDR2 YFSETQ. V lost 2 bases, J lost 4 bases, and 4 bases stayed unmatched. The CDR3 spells CASSFSGGSYNEQFF. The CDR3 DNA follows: TGCGCCAGCAGCTTTAGCGGGGGAAGTTACAATGAGCAGTTCTTC. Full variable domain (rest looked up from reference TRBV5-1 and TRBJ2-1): KAGVTQTPRYLIKTRGQQVTLSCSPISGHRSVSWYQQTPGQGLQFLFEYFSETQRNKGNFPGRFSGRQFSNSRSEMNVSTLELGDSALYLCASSFSGGSYNEQFFGPGTRLTVL.

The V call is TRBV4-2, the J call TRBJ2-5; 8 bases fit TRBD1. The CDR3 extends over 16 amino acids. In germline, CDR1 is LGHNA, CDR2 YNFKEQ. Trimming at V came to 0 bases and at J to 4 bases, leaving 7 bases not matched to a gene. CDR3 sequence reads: CASSQDSGGVGETQYF. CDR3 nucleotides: TGTGCCAGCAGCCAAGACTCAGGGGGCGTTGGAGAGACCCAGTACTTC.

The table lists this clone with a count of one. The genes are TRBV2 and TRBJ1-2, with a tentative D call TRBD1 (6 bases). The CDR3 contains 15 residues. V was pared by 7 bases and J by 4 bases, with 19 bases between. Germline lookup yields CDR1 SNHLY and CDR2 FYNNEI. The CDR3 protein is CASKRDRGGGYGYTF. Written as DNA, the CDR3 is TGTGCCAGCAAACGGGACCGGGGGGGCGGCTATGGCTACACCTTC.

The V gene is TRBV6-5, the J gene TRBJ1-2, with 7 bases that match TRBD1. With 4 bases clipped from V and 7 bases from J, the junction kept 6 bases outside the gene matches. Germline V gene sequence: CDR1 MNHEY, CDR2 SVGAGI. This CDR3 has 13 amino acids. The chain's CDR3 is CASSFGRGSGYTF. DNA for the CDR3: TGTGCCAGCAGTTTCGGCAGGGGGTCTGGCTACACCTTC.

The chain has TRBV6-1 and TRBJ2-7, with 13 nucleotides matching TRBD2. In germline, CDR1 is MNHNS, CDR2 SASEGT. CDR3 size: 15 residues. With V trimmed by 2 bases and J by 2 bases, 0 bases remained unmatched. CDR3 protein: CASSETSGGAYEQYF. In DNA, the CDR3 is TGTGCCAGCAGTGAAACTAGCGGGGGGGCCTACGAGCAGTACTTC.

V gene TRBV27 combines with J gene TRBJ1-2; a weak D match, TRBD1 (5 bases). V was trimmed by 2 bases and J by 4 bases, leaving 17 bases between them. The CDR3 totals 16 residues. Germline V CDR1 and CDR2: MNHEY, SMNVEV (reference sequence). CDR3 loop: CASSLGPFGTTYGYTF. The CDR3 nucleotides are TGTGCCAGCAGTTTAGGACCCTTCGGGACTACCTATGGCTACACCTTC.

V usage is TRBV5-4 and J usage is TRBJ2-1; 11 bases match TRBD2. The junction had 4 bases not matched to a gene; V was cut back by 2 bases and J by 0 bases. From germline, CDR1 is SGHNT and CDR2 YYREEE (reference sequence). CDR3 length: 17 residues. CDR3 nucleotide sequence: TGTGCCAGCAGCTTAAATAGCGGGGGGGGCTCCTACAATGAGCAGTTCTTC. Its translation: CASSLNSGGGSYNEQFF.